The rows below give T cell receptor beta chains drawn from one sample of a study of T-cell reconstitution after alpha-beta-depleted transplantation in children. Via MiXCR, TCRdb re-called the PCR reads, giving one row per CDR3 protein. The sample has several thousand distinct CDR3 sequences; approximately 15% are singletons. The sample was PBMCs, mostly from graft donor cells, taken 60 days after TCRalphabeta/CD19-depleted stem cell transplant. The receptor source for this set is a male patient under 18 who had a stem cell transplant for acute lymphoblastic leukemia, so the T cells may come from the graft donor. Each CDR3 is given with its conserved first and last residue. Fields, in order: J gene, D gene, V gene, clone size, CDR3 protein, CDR3 DNA. A D gene is named only where the DNA matches it firmly. Some rows have no size entry. The others give once, few or many, or a class for an expanded clone.

J gene: TRBJ1-5
D gene: NA
V gene: TRBV19
clone size: many
CDR3 protein: CASSNAQGISNQPQHF
CDR3 DNA: TGTGCCAGTAGTAACGCACAGGGAATTAGCAATCAGCCCCAGCATTTT

J gene: TRBJ2-3
D gene: TRBD1
V gene: TRBV6-5
clone size: many
CDR3 protein: CASRRPGTGITDTQYF
CDR3 DNA: TGTGCCAGCAGACGCCCCGGGACAGGGATAACAGATACGCAGTATTTT

J gene: TRBJ2-7
D gene: TRBD1
V gene: TRBV12-3/TRBV12-4
clone size: few
CDR3 protein: CASSQARTGFEQYF
CDR3 DNA: TGTGCCAGCAGTCAGGCCCGGACAGGGTTCGAGCAGTACTTC

J gene: TRBJ2-1
D gene: TRBD2
V gene: TRBV20-1
clone size: many
CDR3 protein: CSASGLAGAKIYNEQFF
CDR3 DNA: TGCAGTGCTAGCGGACTAGCGGGGGCCAAAATTTACAATGAGCAGTTCTTC

J gene: TRBJ2-2
D gene: NA
V gene: TRBV24-1
clone size: many
CDR3 protein: CATSDFFTGELFF
CDR3 DNA: TGTGCCACCAGTGATTTTTTCACCGGGGAGCTGTTTTTT

J gene: TRBJ2-3
D gene: NA
V gene: TRBV12-5
clone size: NA
CDR3 protein: CASGGDQWADTQYF
CDR3 DNA: TGTGCTAGTGGCGGGGATCAGTGGGCAGATACGCAGTATTTT

J gene: TRBJ1-5
D gene: TRBD1
V gene: TRBV10-3
clone size: few
CDR3 protein: CAISGDREYQPQHF
CDR3 DNA: TGTGCCATCAGTGGTGACAGGGAGTATCAGCCCCAGCATTTT

J gene: TRBJ1-2
D gene: NA
V gene: TRBV27
clone size: many
CDR3 protein: CASSTHGQLNYGYTF
CDR3 DNA: TGTGCCAGCAGTACTCATGGACAGCTTAACTATGGCTACACCTTC

J gene: TRBJ1-6
D gene: NA
V gene: TRBV2
clone size: many
CDR3 protein: CASSERSGWGDSPLHF
CDR3 DNA: TGTGCCAGCAGTGAAAGGTCCGGCTGGGGCGATTCACCCCTCCACTTT

J gene: TRBJ2-1
D gene: TRBD2
V gene: TRBV5-1
clone size: many
CDR3 protein: CASSPASGVYNEQFF
CDR3 DNA: TGCGCCAGCAGCCCAGCTAGCGGGGTCTACAATGAGCAGTTCTTC

J gene: TRBJ1-4
D gene: TRBD1
V gene: TRBV19
clone size: many
CDR3 protein: CASSIAGTGKLQMRGKLFF
CDR3 DNA: TGTGCCAGTAGTATTGCTGGGACAGGGAAATTACAGATGAGAGGAAAACTGTTTTTT

J gene: TRBJ2-4
D gene: TRBD1
V gene: TRBV27
clone size: once
CDR3 protein: CASSLMTGGSLFQYF
CDR3 DNA: TGTGCCAGCAGTTTAATGACAGGGGGCTCCCTCTTTCAGTACTTC

J gene: TRBJ1-5
D gene: NA
V gene: TRBV12-3/TRBV12-4
clone size: many
CDR3 protein: CASSSSRGYSNQPQHF
CDR3 DNA: TGTGCCAGCAGTTCCTCCAGGGGTTATAGCAATCAGCCCCAGCATTTT

J gene: TRBJ2-1
D gene: NA
V gene: TRBV5-6
clone size: NA
CDR3 protein: CARGPVQLPTVYNEQFF
CDR3 DNA: TGTGCCAGGGGCCCGGTACAATTACCAACGGTATACAATGAGCAGTTCTTC

J gene: TRBJ2-1
D gene: TRBD1
V gene: TRBV7-9
clone size: many
CDR3 protein: CASRAWTGTYNEQFF
CDR3 DNA: TGTGCCAGCAGGGCATGGACAGGGACATACAATGAGCAGTTCTTC

J gene: TRBJ2-5
D gene: NA
V gene: TRBV20-1
clone size: many
CDR3 protein: CSARVGLARETQYF
CDR3 DNA: TGCAGTGCTAGAGTCGGACTTGCGCGGGAGACCCAGTACTTC

J gene: TRBJ2-4
D gene: NA
V gene: TRBV12-3/TRBV12-4
clone size: many
CDR3 protein: CASSFRTDLAKNIQYF
CDR3 DNA: TGTGCCAGCAGTTTCCGGACAGACCTAGCCAAAAACATTCAGTACTTC

J gene: TRBJ2-1
D gene: NA
V gene: TRBV5-1
clone size: NA
CDR3 protein: CASSLPQYSYNEQFF
CDR3 DNA: TGCGCCAGCAGCTTGCCACAATACTCCTACAATGAGCAGTTCTTC

J gene: TRBJ1-1
D gene: NA
V gene: TRBV29-1
clone size: many
CDR3 protein: CSGQLRGDATTEAFF
CDR3 DNA: TGCAGCGGCCAGCTCAGGGGCGATGCTACCACTGAAGCTTTCTTT

J gene: TRBJ2-5
D gene: NA
V gene: TRBV7-9
clone size: many
CDR3 protein: CASSLEGSPLGETQYF
CDR3 DNA: TGTGCCAGCAGCTTAGAGGGGTCCCCTCTAGGAGAGACCCAGTACTTC

J gene: TRBJ2-5
D gene: NA
V gene: TRBV7-9
clone size: medium-sized
CDR3 protein: CASSREHLGETQYF
CDR3 DNA: TGTGCCAGCAGCCGGGAGCATCTTGGAGAGACCCAGTACTTC

J gene: TRBJ1-5
D gene: NA
V gene: TRBV11-2
clone size: many
CDR3 protein: CASSLGQGPNQPQHF
CDR3 DNA: TGTGCCAGCAGCTTAGGCCAGGGGCCAAATCAGCCCCAGCATTTT

J gene: TRBJ1-5
D gene: NA
V gene: TRBV20-1
clone size: NA
CDR3 protein: CSASTSPNQPQHF
CDR3 DNA: TGCAGTGCTTCGACCAGTCCTAATCAGCCCCAGCATTTT

J gene: TRBJ2-2
D gene: TRBD1
V gene: TRBV29-1
clone size: many
CDR3 protein: CSARDRGTGELFF
CDR3 DNA: TGCAGCGCTAGGGACAGGGGCACCGGGGAGCTGTTTTTT

J gene: TRBJ2-7
D gene: TRBD1
V gene: TRBV6-1
clone size: many
CDR3 protein: CATHRGINPHEQYF
CDR3 DNA: TGTGCCACTCACAGGGGCATCAATCCCCACGAGCAGTACTTC

J gene: TRBJ2-2
D gene: NA
V gene: TRBV11-3
clone size: many
CDR3 protein: CASSFRTRTGELFF
CDR3 DNA: TGTGCCAGCAGCTTCCGGACCCGAACCGGGGAGCTGTTTTTT

J gene: TRBJ2-1
D gene: NA
V gene: TRBV9
clone size: NA
CDR3 protein: CASSVVGTSYNEQFF
CDR3 DNA: TGTGCCAGCAGCGTAGTTGGGACATCCTACAATGAGCAGTTCTTC

J gene: TRBJ2-7
D gene: NA
V gene: TRBV7-3
clone size: many
CDR3 protein: CASSLGPTYSSEQYF
CDR3 DNA: TGTGCCAGCAGCTTGGGGCCGACGTATTCTTCCGAGCAGTACTTC

J gene: TRBJ2-1
D gene: TRBD2
V gene: TRBV7-6
clone size: few
CDR3 protein: CASSSTGTSDYNEQFF
CDR3 DNA: TGTGCCAGCAGCTCAACCGGGACTAGCGATTACAATGAGCAGTTCTTC

J gene: TRBJ2-3
D gene: NA
V gene: TRBV11-2
clone size: NA
CDR3 protein: CASCFATRDTQYF
CDR3 DNA: TGTGCCTCCTGCTTTGCTACCAGAGATACGCAGTATTTT

J gene: TRBJ1-3
D gene: TRBD1
V gene: TRBV18
clone size: NA
CDR3 protein: CASSPTGGGNTIYF
CDR3 DNA: TGTGCCAGCTCACCGACAGGGGGCGGAAACACCATATATTTT

J gene: TRBJ2-2
D gene: TRBD2
V gene: TRBV7-9
clone size: NA
CDR3 protein: CASRKTSGRLSGELFF
CDR3 DNA: TGTGCCAGCAGAAAGACTAGCGGGAGGCTGTCCGGGGAGCTGTTTTTT

J gene: TRBJ1-5
D gene: NA
V gene: TRBV20-1
clone size: many
CDR3 protein: CSASGAGHQPQHF
CDR3 DNA: TGCAGTGCTAGTGGGGCGGGTCATCAGCCCCAGCATTTT

J gene: TRBJ2-7
D gene: NA
V gene: TRBV18
clone size: many
CDR3 protein: CASSPSGPGASEQYF
CDR3 DNA: TGTGCCAGCTCCCCGTCGGGTCCGGGAGCTAGCGAGCAGTACTTC

J gene: TRBJ2-6
D gene: TRBD1
V gene: TRBV27
clone size: few
CDR3 protein: CASSSGTGVSGANVLTF
CDR3 DNA: TGTGCCAGCAGTTCCGGGACAGGGGTCTCTGGGGCCAACGTCCTGACTTTC

J gene: TRBJ1-2
D gene: NA
V gene: TRBV12-3/TRBV12-4
clone size: many
CDR3 protein: CASSRVRAYGYTF
CDR3 DNA: TGTGCCAGCAGTAGAGTTAGGGCGTATGGCTACACCTTC

J gene: TRBJ2-7
D gene: TRBD2
V gene: TRBV3-1
clone size: many
CDR3 protein: CASSSTSGRGVEQYF
CDR3 DNA: TGTGCCAGCAGCTCAACTAGCGGGAGGGGTGTCGAGCAGTACTTC

J gene: TRBJ1-1
D gene: NA
V gene: TRBV18
clone size: many
CDR3 protein: CASSPIQGKNTEAFF
CDR3 DNA: TGTGCCAGCTCACCAATTCAGGGGAAGAACACTGAAGCTTTCTTT

J gene: TRBJ2-1
D gene: NA
V gene: TRBV5-6
clone size: medium-sized
CDR3 protein: CASSFGHAAGEQFF
CDR3 DNA: TGTGCCAGCAGCTTCGGGCACGCCGCGGGTGAGCAGTTCTTC

J gene: TRBJ1-1
D gene: NA
V gene: TRBV6-5
clone size: many
CDR3 protein: CASSYGGRMGTEAFF
CDR3 DNA: TGTGCCAGCAGTTATGGGGGGCGAATGGGCACTGAAGCTTTCTTT

J gene: TRBJ2-1
D gene: NA
V gene: TRBV4-1
clone size: many
CDR3 protein: CASSQERGGNSLYNEQFF
CDR3 DNA: TGCGCCAGCAGCCAAGAGCGCGGCGGAAACTCCTTATACAATGAGCAGTTCTTC

J gene: TRBJ2-3
D gene: NA
V gene: TRBV19
clone size: many
CDR3 protein: CASSMQPDTQYF
CDR3 DNA: TGTGCCAGTAGTATGCAGCCGGATACGCAGTATTTT

J gene: TRBJ2-2
D gene: NA
V gene: TRBV12-3/TRBV12-4
clone size: many
CDR3 protein: CASTQLGTPTGELFF
CDR3 DNA: TGTGCCAGCACCCAATTAGGGACACCTACCGGGGAGCTGTTTTTT

J gene: TRBJ2-5
D gene: NA
V gene: TRBV12-3/TRBV12-4
clone size: NA
CDR3 protein: CASKGWETQYF
CDR3 DNA: TGTGCCAGCAAGGGCTGGGAGACCCAGTACTTC

J gene: TRBJ1-2
D gene: NA
V gene: TRBV22-1
clone size: NA
CDR3 protein: CPGSRTASRRQSNYGYTF
CDR3 DNA: TGTCCTGGGAGCAGAACTGCCAGCAGGAGACAGTCCAACTATGGCTACACCTTC

J gene: TRBJ2-1
D gene: TRBD1
V gene: TRBV24-1
clone size: NA
CDR3 protein: CATSDYRDRGQYEQFF
CDR3 DNA: TGTGCCACCAGTGATTATCGGGACAGGGGGCAGTATGAGCAGTTCTTC

J gene: TRBJ1-1
D gene: TRBD1
V gene: TRBV5-1
clone size: many
CDR3 protein: CASSPTDRGFGFF
CDR3 DNA: TGCGCCAGCAGCCCCACGGACAGGGGATTCGGTTTCTTT

J gene: TRBJ1-5
D gene: TRBD1
V gene: TRBV5-1
clone size: large
CDR3 protein: CASSRTGTAGPQHF
CDR3 DNA: TGCGCCAGCAGCCGGACAGGGACCGCAGGGCCCCAGCATTTT

J gene: TRBJ2-2
D gene: NA
V gene: TRBV19
clone size: NA
CDR3 protein: CASRVSRSGTGELFF
CDR3 DNA: TGTGCCAGTAGAGTTTCTAGGAGCGGTACCGGGGAGCTGTTTTTT

J gene: TRBJ2-7
D gene: NA
V gene: TRBV4-3
clone size: many
CDR3 protein: CASSQDLNRGGEQYF
CDR3 DNA: TGCGCCAGCAGCCAAGATTTGAACAGGGGGGGCGAGCAGTACTTC

J gene: TRBJ2-1
D gene: NA
V gene: TRBV7-2
clone size: many
CDR3 protein: CASSSAVGVNEQFF
CDR3 DNA: TGTGCCAGCAGCTCGGCGGTCGGGGTGAATGAGCAGTTCTTC

J gene: TRBJ2-2
D gene: TRBD1
V gene: TRBV5-1
clone size: medium-sized
CDR3 protein: CASSQTGGSMVTGELFF
CDR3 DNA: TGCGCCAGCAGCCAAACAGGGGGCTCGATGGTCACCGGGGAGCTGTTTTTT

J gene: TRBJ2-1
D gene: NA
V gene: TRBV18
clone size: medium-sized
CDR3 protein: CASSGASNNEQFF
CDR3 DNA: TGTGCCAGCTCCGGGGCCTCGAACAATGAGCAGTTCTTC

J gene: TRBJ2-6
D gene: NA
V gene: TRBV11-1
clone size: many
CDR3 protein: CASSIPGPEFAGANVLTF
CDR3 DNA: TGTGCCAGCAGCATACCGGGGCCCGAGTTTGCTGGGGCCAACGTCCTGACTTTC

J gene: TRBJ1-5
D gene: TRBD1
V gene: TRBV28
clone size: many
CDR3 protein: CASSQIRGTGNQPQHF
CDR3 DNA: TGTGCCAGCAGCCAAATTCGCGGGACAGGCAATCAGCCCCAGCATTTT